One and the same sample provided the 25 T cell receptor beta chains below, sequenced in a study of shared clonotypes between healthy human individuals. This table comes from immunoSEQ multiplex PCR, and its TCRdb copy is limited to in-frame clones, with some not included. The sample has 1.4 million or so clones, roughly 98.5% seen once; the top ten hold approximately 0.4%. Sequencing was carried out using naive CD4+ T cells sorted from blood. As for subset: CD45RA+ positively selected. All receptors derive from a man aged 30 to 45 in good health.

CDR3 residues: CAWSTAGGPGITDTQYF. The CDR3 bases are TGTGCCTGGAGTACGGCGGGAGGGCCCGGGATCACAGATACGCAGTATTTT. The rearrangement uses TRBV30 and TRBJ2-3, with 9 bases aligning to TRBD2. The CDR3 runs to 17 residues. J lost 2 bases, V lost 2 bases, and 11 bases had no gene match. The germline CDR1 and CDR2 sequences are GTSNPN and SVGIG (reference sequence).

CDR3 coding DNA: TGTGCCAGCTCACCAGGACAGGATGGCTACACCTTC. Translation: CASSPGQDGYTF. This sequence joins TRBV18 and TRBJ1-2, with 7 bases identical to TRBD1. This CDR3 comprises 12 residues. Germline assignment: CDR1 KGHSH and CDR2 LQKENI. V shed 2 bases, J shed 6 bases, and the junction held 0 bases outside the gene matches.

This chain joins TRBV6-6 and TRBJ2-7, with TRBD1 identical over 7 bases. Germline trimming cut 6 bases from V and 3 bases from J; bases unmatched to any gene: 5. The CDR3 contains 13 residues. Germline V lookup: CDR1 MNHNY, CDR2 SVGAGI (reference sequence). The CDR3 here is CASRLAGGYEQYF. The CDR3 DNA is TGTGCCAGCAGGTTGGCAGGGGGCTACGAGCAGTACTTC.

V and J are TRBV19 and TRBJ2-1, with 7 nucleotides matching TRBD1. The CDR3 runs 16 residues. The J segment lost 2 bases and the V segment lost 0 bases, leaving 4 bases of the junction unmatched. Per germline, CDR1 LNHDA and CDR2 SQIVND (reference sequence). The CDR3 DNA is TGTGCCAGTAGTATAGATACAGGGGTGGCCTACAATGAGCAGTTCTTC. Translated: CASSIDTGVAYNEQFF. Based on the CDR3 plus reference TRBV19 and TRBJ2-1, the full variable domain is DGGITQSPKYLFRKEGQNVTLSCEQNLNHDAMYWYRQDPGQGLRLIYYSQIVNDFQKGDIAEGYSVSREKKESFPLTVTSAQKNPTAFYLCASSIDTGVAYNEQFFGPGTRLTVL.

The gene calls are TRBV5-4 and TRBJ1-2; TRBD1 matches at 8 bases. V lost 2 bases, J lost 5 bases, and 8 bases stayed unmatched. Germline-derived CDR1 and CDR2 are SGHNT and YYREEE (reference sequence). The CDR3 consists of 15 residues. The CDR3 region is CASSFPGQAPYGYTF. The CDR3 DNA sequence: TGTGCCAGCAGCTTCCCGGGACAGGCCCCTTATGGCTACACCTTC.

The chain couples TRBV10-3 to TRBJ2-4; possible D gene TRBD1, 7 bases. Trimming took 3 bases from V and 6 from J, leaving 18 bases between them. The CDR3 totals 16 residues. Germline V gives CDR1 ENHRY, CDR2 SYGVKD. CDR3 in amino acids: CAISDHQGGGGNIQYF. CDR3 bases: TGTGCCATCAGTGACCACCAGGGGGGCGGCGGAAACATTCAGTACTTC.

With regard to this clone: Within the sample, other DNA sequences also encode this same CDR3. The chain joins TRBV5-4 to TRBJ2-7; unclear D gene. Trimming cost V 0 bases and J 2 bases, with 6 bases left between them. The CDR3 sequence is 13 residues long. Germline V gives CDR1 SGHNT, CDR2 YYREEE (reference sequence). The CDR3 region has the DNA TGTGCCAGCAGCTTGGACAGTCCCTACGAGCAGTACTTC. Amino acid sequence: CASSLDSPYEQYF.

Worth noting for this clone: At one end, the junction sequence differs from germline, possibly due to a read error. This chain connects TRBV7-7 to TRBJ2-1; D not resolved. The V gene's germline CDR1 is SSHAT and CDR2 FNYEAQ (reference sequence). This CDR3 is 13 amino acids long. The CDR3: CASSLRTYNEQFF. The CDR3 DNA reads as TGTGCTAGCAGCTTAAGGACCTACAATGAGCAGTTCTTC. The full variable domain, completed using reference TRBV7-7 and TRBJ2-1, is GAGVSQSPRYKVTKRGQDVTLRCDPISSHATLYWYQQALGQGPEFLTYFNYEAQPDKSGLPSDRFSAERPEGSISTLTIQRTEQRDSAMYRCASSLRTYNEQFFGPGTRLTVL.

The rearrangement joins TRBV7-9 to TRBJ2-1; no firm D call. The CDR3 has 15 amino acids. The ends were cut back, 1 base at V and 0 bases at J, with 7 bases in the middle. Germline V gene data show CDR1 as SEHNR and CDR2 as FQNEAQ (reference sequence). This CDR3 is CASSLEGSSYNEQFF. As DNA, the CDR3 is TGTGCCAGCAGCTTAGAGGGAAGCTCCTACAATGAGCAGTTCTTC.

The chain couples TRBV15 to TRBJ1-1; TRBD1 agrees at 7 bases. This CDR3 has 16 residues. Unmatched junction bases numbered 13, after V lost 6 bases and J lost 3 bases. Germline V lookup: CDR1 LNHNV, CDR2 YYDKDF (reference sequence). CDR3 sequence: CATRGQTPGLHTEAFF. CDR3 bases: TGTGCCACCAGGGGACAGACTCCTGGGCTTCACACTGAAGCTTTCTTT.

This clone was counted once. The J gene is TRBJ2-2, the V gene TRBV14; no clear D. The V and J ends lost 4 bases and 6 bases respectively, with 9 bases between them. Germline CDR1 and CDR2: SGHDN and FVKESK. The CDR3 runs 13 residues. The CDR3 sequence is CASSPRIAGELFF. The DNA for the CDR3 is TGTGCCAGCAGCCCTCGGATAGCCGGGGAGCTGTTTTTT.

DNA of the CDR3: TGTGCCATCAGTGGGGACTACCAGCCCTACAATGAGCAGTTCTTC. Its protein is CAISGDYQPYNEQFF. The rearrangement links TRBV10-3 to TRBJ2-1; 7 nucleotides agree with TRBD2. Losses at the gene ends were 4 bases for V and 2 bases for J; bases not matched to a gene: 5. Germline assignment: CDR1 ENHRY and CDR2 SYGVKD. The CDR3 spans 15 residues.

The rearrangement joins TRBV18 to TRBJ1-1; 8 nucleotides agree with TRBD1. V lost 6 bases and J lost 5; bases outside the gene matches: 8. CDR3 length equals 14 residues. Germline V CDR1 and CDR2: KGHSH, LQKENI. DNA for the CDR3: TGTGCCAGCTCTCTGGCCACAGGGGGGACTGAAGCTTTCTTT. Protein product: CASSLATGGTEAFF.

This sequence joins TRBV25-1 and TRBJ2-1; the match to TRBD2 covers 9 bases. Looked up from germline, CDR1 is MGHDK and CDR2 is SYGVNS. The CDR3 spans 15 residues. The J segment lost 7 bases and the V segment lost 8 bases, leaving 12 bases of the junction unmatched. CDR3 DNA: TGTGCCAGCTCGGGGGGACTAGCTTTGGATAATGAGCAGTTCTTC. This translates into CASSGGLALDNEQFF.

The rearrangement links TRBV5-1 to TRBJ2-3; weak D call: TRBD2 (6 bases). The CDR3 totals 14 residues. The germline V gene encodes CDR1 SGHRS and CDR2 YFSETQ. The V end was cut by 5 bases, the J end by 0 bases, with 10 bases between. CDR3 DNA: TGCGCCAGCAGGGGAGGCCACAGCACAGATACGCAGTATTTT. Translation gives CASRGGHSTDTQYF.

The chain recombines TRBV10-3 with TRBJ2-7; D may be TRBD2 (5 bases). Trimming shortened V by 6 bases and J by 7 bases, and 16 bases separated the two germline ends. This CDR3 is built from 13 residues. Germline CDR1 is ENHRY and CDR2 is SYGVKD. The DNA for the CDR3 is TGTGCCATCAGAGATCCTGGGAGTGTGGAGCAGTACTTC. Its protein product is CAIRDPGSVEQYF.

The chain combines TRBV18 with TRBJ1-5; 8 nucleotides agree with TRBD1. The germline V gene has CDR1 KGHSH and CDR2 LQKENI. CDR3 length equals 15 residues. The DNA for the CDR3 is TGTGCTTCCACGGAGGGAACAGGGGGGGATCAGCCCCAGCATTTT. Its protein product is CASTEGTGGDQPQHF.

The chain is built from TRBV6-6 and TRBJ2-7, with D perhaps given as TRBD1 or TRBD2 (8 bases each). The CDR3 runs to 15 residues. Trimming took off 6 bases at V and 4 bases at J, with 19 bases between the two ends. Per the germline V gene, CDR1 is MNHNY and CDR2 is SVGAGI (reference sequence). The CDR3 loop reads CASSPRGREEYEQYF. The CDR3 region has the DNA TGTGCCAGCAGCCCCAGGGGGCGGGAGGAATACGAGCAGTACTTC.

The chain carries TRBV6-6 and TRBJ2-1; 11 nucleotides align to TRBD2. Per the germline V gene, CDR1 is MNHNY and CDR2 is SVGAGI (reference sequence). Trimming cost V 5 bases and J 5 bases; bases outside gene matches: 5. This CDR3 comprises 15 residues. CDR3 in amino acids: CASSGTSGYHNEQFF. The CDR3 DNA reads as TGTGCCAGCAGTGGGACTAGCGGTTACCACAATGAGCAGTTCTTC.

V gene TRBV5-8 combines with J gene TRBJ2-7, with 10 nucleotides matching TRBD1. The CDR3 is 15 amino acids. Germline V gene lookup returns CDR1 SGHTS and CDR2 YDEGEE. V trimming: 1 base; J trimming: 7 bases; junction bases outside the gene matches: 8. CDR3 in DNA: TGTGCCAGCAGCTTGACCCGACAGGGGGCGCGTGAGCAGTACTTC. This sequence encodes CASSLTRQGAREQYF.

The chain uses TRBV18 and TRBJ1-4; possible D gene TRBD1, 5 bases. This CDR3 is 15 amino acids long. The V gene's germline CDR1 is KGHSH and CDR2 LQKENI. V lost 1 base and J 4 bases, leaving 10 bases between the germline ends. The CDR3 DNA is TGTGCCAGCTCACCACTACTCCAGGGTAATGAAAAACTGTTTTTT. Translation gives CASSPLLQGNEKLFF.

J is TRBJ2-5 and V is TRBV30; maybe TRBD2 (5 bases). The CDR3 length is 13 residues. V lost 4 bases to trimming and J lost 9 bases, with 18 bases between them. CDR1 is GTSNPN and CDR2 is SVGIG in the germline V gene (reference sequence). CDR3 coding DNA: TGTGCCTGGACCCTGGCGCTGCCCGGGGCCCAGTACTTC. This translates into CAWTLALPGAQYF.

Regarding this clone: Within the sample, other DNA sequences also encode this same CDR3. The chain has TRBV27 and TRBJ2-1; no reliable D call. The CDR3 loop spans 13 amino acids. V lost 5 bases to trimming and J lost 0 bases, with 5 bases between them. The germline CDR1 and CDR2 sequences are MNHEY and SMNVEV (reference sequence). CDR3 protein: CASSDSSYNEQFF. The CDR3, as DNA: TGTGCCAGCAGTGATAGCTCCTACAATGAGCAGTTCTTC.

The rearrangement uses TRBV5-1 and TRBJ2-5; D remains ambiguous. The V end was cut by 0 bases, the J end by 0 bases, with 12 bases between. This CDR3 has 16 amino acids. Looked up from germline, CDR1 is SGHRS and CDR2 is YFSETQ. The CDR3 reads CASSLVRVGNQETQYF. In DNA, the CDR3 is TGCGCCAGCAGCTTGGTAAGGGTTGGGAACCAAGAGACCCAGTACTTC. Full variable domain (missing parts from reference TRBV5-1 and TRBJ2-5): KAGVTQTPRYLIKTRGQQVTLSCSPISGHRSVSWYQQTPGQGLQFLFEYFSETQRNKGNFPGRFSGRQFSNSRSEMNVSTLELGDSALYLCASSLVRVGNQETQYFGPGTRLLVL.

The chain is built from TRBV19 and TRBJ2-1, with no clear D. Trimming stripped 8 bases from V and 5 bases from J, with 16 bases between. The CDR3 has 14 residues. CDR1 is LNHDA and CDR2 is SQIVND in the germline V gene (reference sequence). The CDR3 region is CASGPDPAHNEQFF. The DNA for the CDR3 is TGTGCCAGTGGGCCAGATCCCGCCCACAATGAGCAGTTCTTC. Complete variable domain (other parts from reference TRBV19 and TRBJ2-1): DGGITQSPKYLFRKEGQNVTLSCEQNLNHDAMYWYRQDPGQGLRLIYYSQIVNDFQKGDIAEGYSVSREKKESFPLTVTSAQKNPTAFYLCASGPDPAHNEQFFGPGTRLTVL.